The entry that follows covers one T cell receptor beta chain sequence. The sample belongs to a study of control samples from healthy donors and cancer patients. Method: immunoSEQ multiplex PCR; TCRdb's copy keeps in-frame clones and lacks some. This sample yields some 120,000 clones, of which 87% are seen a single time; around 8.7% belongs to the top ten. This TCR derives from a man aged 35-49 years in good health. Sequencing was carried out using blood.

The chain's CDR3 is CASSQGNTDTGELFF. The CDR3 DNA is TGTGCCAGTAGTCAGGGTAACACGGACACCGGGGAGCTGTTTTTT. This chain uses TRBV19 with TRBJ2-2; perhaps TRBD1 as D (5 bases). V was pared by 5 bases and J by 3 bases, with 13 bases between. Per germline, CDR1 LNHDA and CDR2 SQIVND (reference sequence). CDR3 length equals 15 residues.